A selection of T cell receptor beta chains follows, all from one sample in a study of tissue T cells after allogeneic stem cell transplantation. Repertoires were generated with immunoSEQ multiplex PCR, while TCRdb's copy carries only in-frame clones and drops some. The repertoire consists of 500 to 700 clones, with approximately 70% occurring once and the leading ten covering about 17%. Material: duodenal tissue, obtained at autopsy. The receptors derive from a female patient aged 40 to 70 with steroid-refractory graft-versus-host disease after an allogeneic stem cell transplant. Some T cells may be provided by the graft donor. Each CDR3 is given with its conserved first and last residue. Fields, in order: clone size, V gene, J gene, D gene, CDR3 DNA, CDR3 protein. D genes are given only for firm matches. Clone size appears in some rows only: once, few, many, or a class for an expanded clone.

-	TRBV27	TRBJ2-2	-	TGTGCCAGCACGGGGGACACCGGGGAGCTGTTTTTT	CASTGDTGELFF
-	TRBV4-1	TRBJ1-3	TRBD1	TGCGCCAGCAGCCAAGACAGGGGGGTCGGAAACACCATATATTTT	CASSQDRGVGNTIYF
-	TRBV6-5	TRBJ1-3	-	TGTGCCAGCAAGGCAGGCCCCCGAAACACCATATATTTT	CASKAGPRNTIYF
few	TRBV6-5	TRBJ2-5	-	TGTGCCAGCAGTTATGGGGCCCAAGAGACCCAGTACTTC	CASSYGAQETQYF
once	TRBV2	TRBJ2-7	-	TGTGCCAGCAGCTTGTTCGACGAGCAGTACTTC	CASSLFDEQYF
-	TRBV9	TRBJ2-2	-	TGTGCCAGCAGCGTCGGCACCGGGGAGCCGTTTTTT	CASSVGTGEPFF
-	TRBV5-1	TRBJ2-5	TRBD2	TGCGCCAGCAGCTTGGCCGATAGCGGGAGTTGGGAGACCCAGTACTTC	CASSLADSGSWETQYF
few	TRBV2	TRBJ1-4	-	TGTGCCAGCAGTGAAGACTCGAGGCCCCCTAGGGAAAAACTGTTTTTT	CASSEDSRPPREKLFF
-	TRBV9	TRBJ2-2	-	TGTGCCAGCAGCGTCGGCACCGGGGAGCTGTTTTTT	CASSVGTGELFF
-	TRBV9	TRBJ2-1	-	TGTGCCAGCAGCGTAGGGGTCTCCTACAATGAGCAGTTCTTC	CASSVGVSYNEQFF
once	TRBV21-1	TRBJ2-1	-	TGTGCCAGCAGCAAAGCGCTTTCCGCCCGGGACGGAGCAACAGGGGGTAACAATGAGCAGTTCTTC	CASSKALSARDGATGGNNEQFF
-	TRBV2	TRBJ2-7	-	TGTGCCAGCAGTGATGGGGTAGATTCCTACGAGCAGTACTTC	CASSDGVDSYEQYF
-	TRBV4-1	TRBJ1-1	-	TGCGCCAGCAGCCAAGAGGAGAGGCGGGGGCGGACTGAAGCTTTCTTT	CASSQEERRGRTEAFF
-	TRBV10-2	TRBJ2-1	-	TGCGCCAGCAGCCGTGGAAACTCCTACAATGAGCAGTTCTTC	CASSRGNSYNEQFF
-	TRBV4-1	TRBJ1-1	-	TGCGCCAGCAGCCAAGATTGGGGCGTAGGAACTGAAGCTTTCTTT	CASSQDWGVGTEAFF
-	TRBV15	TRBJ2-3	-	TGTGCCATCTCGATCGGGGCCGATACGCAGTATTTT	CAISIGADTQYF
-	TRBV9	TRBJ2-3	TRBD2	TGTGCCAGCAGTCGGAAAGCGGGGGGGCAAGGAGATACGCAGTATTTT	CASSRKAGGQGDTQYF
-	TRBV5-6	TRBJ2-5	-	TGTGCCAGCAGCTTGGCCGGGGGCCAAGAGACCCAGTACTTC	CASSLAGGQETQYF
-	TRBV24-1	TRBJ2-2	-	TGTGCCACCAGTGATTCACAGGTTATCACCGGGGAGCTGTTTTTT	CATSDSQVITGELFF
-	TRBV6-1	TRBJ1-1	-	TGTGCCAGCAGCACAACCGGGGGATCTGAAGCTTTCTTT	CASSTTGGSEAFF
-	TRBV6-4	TRBJ2-3	TRBD2	TGTGCCAGCAGTGAGCGGGGGGGGAGCACAGATACGCAGTATTTT	CASSERGGSTDTQYF
-	TRBV27	TRBJ2-5	-	TGTGCCAGCAGTTTCGGCACGGACACCTACTTC	CASSFGTDTYF
few	TRBV6-5	TRBJ1-1	TRBD1	TGTGCCACCCTGGGGACAGGGTGGACTGAAGCTTTCTTT	CATLGTGWTEAFF
-	TRBV6-1	TRBJ2-3	-	TGTGCCAGCAGTGAACCCGGGCCCGGGGCAGATACGCAGTATTTT	CASSEPGPGADTQYF